Listed below are T cell receptor beta chains from one sample, sequenced in a study of shared clonotypes between healthy human individuals. Using immunoSEQ multiplex PCR, the repertoire was profiled, and TCRdb retains in-frame clones only, with some absent. The repertoire has roughly 2.1 million clones, 93% of them found once; the top ten carry more than 1.5%. Input material: naive CD8+ T cells from PBMCs. These receptors came from a man aged 18 to 30 in good health. Some clones in this sample may be carry-over from other donors' samples. The CDR3 runs from the conserved cysteine through the conserved F or W.

V gene: TRBV30; J gene: TRBJ1-5; CDR3 protein: CAWSVQGDQPQHF
V gene: TRBV28; J gene: TRBJ1-2; CDR3 protein: CASSYAGNYGYTF
V gene: TRBV7-8; J gene: TRBJ2-7; CDR3 protein: CASGTREGSSYEQYF
V gene: TRBV15; J gene: TRBJ2-7; CDR3 protein: CATSWDRQAMAYEQYF
V gene: TRBV27; J gene: NA; CDR3 protein: CASSFSAGGPYEQYF
V gene: TRBV12-1; J gene: TRBJ1-5; CDR3 protein: CASRGGNQPQHF
V gene: TRBV5-4; J gene: TRBJ2-3; CDR3 protein: CASSLVVADSAQYF
V gene: TRBV6-5; J gene: TRBJ1-3; CDR3 protein: CASSYRGPGNTIYF
V gene: TRBV28; J gene: TRBJ2-7; CDR3 protein: CASSHGQGTHEQYF
V gene: TRBV27; J gene: TRBJ1-1; CDR3 protein: CASSLIPAGSTEAFF
V gene: TRBV5-1; J gene: TRBJ2-1; CDR3 protein: CASSLLSGSNNEQFF
V gene: TRBV7-9; J gene: TRBJ2-7; CDR3 protein: CASSLAQGQAYEQYF
V gene: TRBV30; J gene: TRBJ1-6; CDR3 protein: CALEVLQGSPLHF